This entry describes one TCR beta chain. Its antigen is not identified. The sample belongs to a study of cytomegalovirus exposure and HLA in healthy donors. Broader study findings: HLA restriction was apparent for most CMV-associated TCR beta chains in a later analysis. One variant, a missense change in DCLRE1C, was linked in a later analysis to TCR beta V- and J-gene trimming. CMV serostatus was the sole immune exposure data available.

The CDR3 extends over 15 amino acids. Looked up from germline, CDR1 is MNHNY and CDR2 is SVGAGI (reference sequence). Germline trimming cut 2 bases from V and 3 bases from J; bases unmatched to any gene: 3. The PCR contained 60 Vbeta and 13 Jbeta primers. Assay used: immunoSEQ multiplex PCR; TCRdb lists only in-frame clones, some missing. The sample consists of about 140,000 clones, around 77% of them appearing once. The sample taken for sequencing was PBMCs. The rearrangement links TRBV6-6 to TRBJ2-3; 9 positions match TRBD1. This clonotype originated in a man younger than 40 in good health and CMV-seronegative. As DNA, the CDR3 is TGTGCCAGCAGTTACCCGGGACAGGGTACAGATACGCAGTATTTT. Protein product: CASSYPGQGTDTQYF.